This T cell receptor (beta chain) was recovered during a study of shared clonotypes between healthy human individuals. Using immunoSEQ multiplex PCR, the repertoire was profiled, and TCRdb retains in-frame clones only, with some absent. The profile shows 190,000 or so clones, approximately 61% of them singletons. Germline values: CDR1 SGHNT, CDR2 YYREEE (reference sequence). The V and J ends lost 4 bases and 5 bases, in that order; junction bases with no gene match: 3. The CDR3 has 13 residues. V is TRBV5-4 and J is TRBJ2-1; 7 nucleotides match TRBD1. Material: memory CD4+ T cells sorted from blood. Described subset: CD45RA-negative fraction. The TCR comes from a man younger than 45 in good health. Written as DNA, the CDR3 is TGTGCCAGCAGCGAGACAGGGAACAATGAGCAGTTCTTC. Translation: CASSETGNNEQFF.